These 5 T cell receptor beta chains originate from one sample sequenced in a study of OX40 agonist ivuxolimab in advanced cancers. Measured with immunoSEQ multiplex PCR; TCRdb has only the in-frame clones, and not every one. The sample records around 40,000 clones, 70% to 85% being singletons. The source material was CD4+ or CD8+ T cells sorted from blood, sampled in a trial of the OX40 agonist ivuxolimab. The source of these receptors is an adult with an advanced solid tumor such as melanoma, head and neck, liver or kidney cancer.

The chain couples TRBV2 to TRBJ2-3; D is uncertain. The V and J ends lost 1 base and 1 base respectively, with 12 bases between them. Germline V CDR1 and CDR2: SNHLY, FYNNEI. This CDR3 has 16 amino acids. CDR3 bases: TGTGCCAGCAGTGAAGGGGGAAATAGGGGCACAGATACGCAGTATTTT. This sequence encodes CASSEGGNRGTDTQYF.

Judged by abundance, this clone is medium-sized. The chain employs TRBV4-2 and TRBJ2-7; possibly TRBD2 for D (6 bases). The CDR3 is 16 amino acids. V lost 0 bases and J lost 3, with 15 bases in between. From germline, CDR1 is LGHNA and CDR2 YNFKEQ. CDR3 DNA: TGTGCCAGCAGCCAAGATGGGTTAGGAGGGCACTACGAGCAGTACTTC. Protein product: CASSQDGLGGHYEQYF.

The V gene is TRBV7-9, the J gene TRBJ1-1, with unresolved D. The CDR3 loop spans 16 amino acids. V was shortened by 5 bases and J by 4 bases, with 20 bases between the two germline ends. Germline loops: CDR1 SEHNR, CDR2 FQNEAQ (reference sequence). CDR3 amino acids: CASSGRPGPMGTEAFF. The CDR3 DNA follows: TGTGCCAGCAGCGGACGCCCGGGTCCCATGGGCACTGAAGCTTTCTTT. Drawing the rest from reference TRBV7-9 and TRBJ1-1, the complete variable domain is DTGVSQNPRHKITKRGQNVTFRCDPISEHNRLYWYRQTLGQGPEFLTYFQNEAQLEKSRLLSDRFSAERPKGSFSTLEIQRTEQGDSAMYLCASSGRPGPMGTEAFFGQGTRLTVV.

This clone was counted only a few times. The chain uses TRBV9 and TRBJ2-2; either TRBD1 or TRBD2 may supply D (5 bases each). Germline loops: CDR1 SGDLS, CDR2 YYNGEE. V was cut by 0 bases and J by 2 bases, with 11 bases left in between. CDR3 length equals 16 residues. The CDR3 here is CASSVAGALNTGELFF. The CDR3 nucleotides are TGTGCCAGCAGCGTAGCCGGGGCGCTTAACACCGGGGAGCTGTTTTTT.

The genes are TRBV7-9 and TRBJ1-1, with TRBD1 as a possible D gene (5 bases). The CDR3 loop spans 14 amino acids. V lost 1 base to trimming and J lost 3 bases, with 9 bases between them. Germline V gene data show CDR1 as SEHNR and CDR2 as FQNEAQ (reference sequence). In DNA form, the CDR3 reads TGTGCCAGCAGCTTAGATTCCAGGGACACTGAAGCTTTCTTT. Amino acid sequence: CASSLDSRDTEAFF.